This entry concerns a single TCR beta chain. The method was immunoSEQ multiplex PCR; TCRdb's version includes in-frame clones alone and lacks a portion of them. The sample has tens of thousands of clones, 65% to 90% seen once. The sample belongs to a study of T cell responses to AZD1222 COVID-19 vaccine. Germline loops: CDR1 LNHNV, CDR2 YYDKDF (reference sequence). This CDR3 has 14 amino acids. V lost 1 base and J 4 bases, leaving 8 bases between the germline ends. The specimen comprised peripheral blood, sampled on day 0 of AZD1222 vaccination. This TCR was sampled from an adult in good health. V is TRBV15 and J is TRBJ1-3; D is uncertain. CDR3 loop: CATSRGSQGNTIYF. As DNA, the CDR3 is TGTGCCACCAGCAGAGGATCGCAGGGAAACACCATATATTTT.